One sample yielded the 3 T cell receptor beta chains listed below, sequenced in a study of blood T cell repertoires in COVID-19. Only in-frame clones appear in the TCRdb table, and some are missing; sequencing was by immunoSEQ multiplex PCR. This sample yields more than 50,000 clones, of which around three quarters are seen a single time; around 9.7% belongs to the top ten. The material sequenced was peripheral blood. These receptors were taken from a human donor in a cohort sampled during active COVID-19.

This clone occurred once. This chain joins TRBV11-3 and TRBJ2-7; a weak D match, TRBD2 (5 bases). Germline assignment: CDR1 SGHNT and CDR2 YENEEA. There are 14 residues in the CDR3. Trimming stripped 5 bases from V and 2 bases from J, with 13 bases between. This CDR3 reads CASSPYGRAYEQYF. The CDR3 bases are TGTGCCAGCAGCCCATATGGGCGGGCCTACGAGCAGTACTTC.

V gene TRBV10-3 combines with J gene TRBJ2-1; the match to TRBD2 covers 7 bases. Trimming took 6 bases from V and 0 from J; bases not matched to a gene: 14. The CDR3 loop spans 18 amino acids. From germline, CDR1 is ENHRY and CDR2 SYGVKD. The CDR3 DNA reads TGTGCCATCAGGGGTTTTCCCGGGACTACTTCCTCCTACAATGAGCAGTTCTTC. Translation gives CAIRGFPGTTSSYNEQFF.

The chain recombines TRBV5-8 with TRBJ1-1; 8 bases line up with TRBD1. V shed 4 bases and J 3 bases; nucleotides not matched to a gene: 8. The CDR3 totals 15 residues. CDR1 and CDR2 from the germline V gene are SGHTS and YDEGEE. DNA for the CDR3: TGTGCCAGCAGCCCGCGGACAGGGTGGGACACTGAAGCTTTCTTT. This translates into CASSPRTGWDTEAFF.